The present entry profiles one T cell receptor beta chain with its context. Its antigen remains unidentified. The sample originates from a study of memory CD4+ T cells and cytomegalovirus serostatus. Study context: Donors were healthy Belgian adults, 10 or so CMV seropositive and about two dozen seronegative. Study-level results: Repertoires predicted CMV serostatus with median bootstrapped AUC of about 0.95. CD4+ memory repertoires contained 67 of 164 reported CMV TCRbeta sequences. The CMV-associated TCR signature appears largely within the CD4+ memory repertoire.

Germline loops: CDR1 SNHLY, CDR2 FYNNEI. With 6 bases clipped from V and 4 bases from J, the junction kept 4 bases outside the gene matches. This CDR3 is built from 13 residues. Using immunoSEQ multiplex PCR, the repertoire was profiled, and TCRdb retains in-frame clones only, with some absent. The table records more than 45,000 clones, around 76% of them present only once. Single viable CD3+CD4+CD8-CD45RO+ cells were sorted as the memory CD4+ T cells. This chain uses TRBV2 with TRBJ2-7; 9 nucleotides agree with TRBD1. Sequenced: memory CD4+ T cells from blood. The clonotype comes from an adult in good health and CMV-seropositive. CDR3 bases: TGTGCCAGCAGGGAGGACAGGGGATACGAGCAGTACTTC. It encodes CASREDRGYEQYF.